This TCR beta chain was found in a study of a mutant IDH1 vaccine in newly diagnosed glioma. Study background: Radiotherapy, temozolomide, or both had been given previously, and both were given to most. Study results and caveats: It seemed that pseudoprogression was not linked to changes in the top peripheral T cell clonotypes. The study observed vaccine-induced immune responses in 85% to 95% of patients.

Clones were read by immunoSEQ multiplex PCR, and TCRdb kept only the in-frame ones, dropping some. The sample consists of 70,000 to 100,000 clones, almost 85% of them appearing once. In regard to this clone: Its specificity is not known.

The time point is: baseline, week 1 (first vaccination visit). The treatment here: pre-vaccination baseline after standard-of-care therapy. The donors' diagnosis was new WHO grade 3 or 4 astrocytoma that was IDH1-mutant and ATRX-lost. The TCR sequence derives from a middle-aged man with glioma. Some clones in this sample may be carry-over from other donors' samples. The source material was PBMCs, sampled from a glioma patient treated with radiotherapy, temozolomide or both.

CDR3 loop: CASSLAYPSVSLNTEAFF. The CDR3 coding sequence is TGTGCCAGCAGCTTAGCCTACCCGTCTGTCAGCTTGAACACTGAAGCTTTCTTT. This chain joins TRBV7-9 and TRBJ1-1; unclear D gene. Per the germline V gene, CDR1 is SEHNR and CDR2 is FQNEAQ (reference sequence). Between the trimmed V and J ends, which lost 0 bases and 0 bases, there was a span of 17 bases. CDR3 length equals 18 residues.